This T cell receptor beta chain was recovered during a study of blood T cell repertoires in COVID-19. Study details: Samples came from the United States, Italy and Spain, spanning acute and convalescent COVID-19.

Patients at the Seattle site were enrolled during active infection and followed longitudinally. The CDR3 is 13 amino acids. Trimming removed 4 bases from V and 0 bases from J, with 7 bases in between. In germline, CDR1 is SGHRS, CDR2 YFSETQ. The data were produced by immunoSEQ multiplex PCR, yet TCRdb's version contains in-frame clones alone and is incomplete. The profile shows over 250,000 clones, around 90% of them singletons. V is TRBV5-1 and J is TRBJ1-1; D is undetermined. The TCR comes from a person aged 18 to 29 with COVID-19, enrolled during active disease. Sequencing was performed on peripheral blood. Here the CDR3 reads CASSQTLNTEAFF. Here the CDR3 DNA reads TGCGCCAGCAGCCAGACACTGAACACTGAAGCTTTCTTT.